This T cell receptor (beta chain) was captured in a study of T cells in Graves' hyperthyroidism and ophthalmopathy. Study-level points and caveats: Most thyroid-expanded clonotypes above 0.001 were also found in blood.

The CDR3 consists of 13 residues. V was trimmed by 2 bases and J by 3 bases, leaving 7 bases between them. Per germline, CDR1 KGHSH and CDR2 LQKENI. 10 ml of fresh peripheral blood supplied the PBMCs. Amplification of TCR beta CDR3 regions used RNA as the template. The study used the HTBI primer set for a first-round RT-PCR of the TCR CDR3. TCRdb re-analysed the multiplex PCR reads in MiXCR, keeping a single row per CDR3 protein. This sample has about 380,000 distinct CDR3 sequences; about 18% occur once, and the top ten carry 40%. This clonotype was counted at least ten times. Antigen specificity is unknown.

The sequenced sample was blood. The receptor was derived from a man younger than 35 with Graves' ophthalmopathy. The gene calls are TRBV18 and TRBJ2-5; perhaps D is TRBD1 or TRBD2 (5 bases each). The CDR3 DNA sequence: TGTGCCAGCTCACCAGGGACGGAAGAGACCCAGTACTTC. Its protein is CASSPGTEETQYF.